This T cell receptor (beta chain) was recovered during a study of OX40 agonist ivuxolimab in advanced cancers. Across the whole study: Patients were dosed with the agonistic anti-OX40 (CD134) antibody ivuxolimab. At 0.01 to 10 mg/kg, ivuxolimab was administered intravenously to patients every 2 weeks. Whole-study findings and limits: People who partly responded at 0.1-3.0 mg/kg had some of the least clonal expansion seen.

This CDR3 has 18 residues. V shed 2 bases and J 2 bases; nucleotides not matched to a gene: 13. The germline V gene encodes CDR1 MDHEN and CDR2 SYDVKM. Sequenced by immunoSEQ multiplex PCR; TCRdb stores in-frame clones only, minus some. The table records about 84,000 clones, approximately 93% of them present only once. Points on this clone: Its target is unknown.

V usage is TRBV28 and J usage is TRBJ2-3; 7 bases map to TRBD2. The origin of this receptor is an adult with an advanced solid tumor such as melanoma, head and neck, liver or kidney cancer. The source material was CD4+ or CD8+ T cells sorted from blood, sampled in a trial of the OX40 agonist ivuxolimab. The CDR3 reads CASSLGGGLAVSTDTQYF. The DNA for the CDR3 is TGTGCCAGCAGTTTAGGGGGAGGTCTAGCGGTATCCACAGATACGCAGTATTTT.